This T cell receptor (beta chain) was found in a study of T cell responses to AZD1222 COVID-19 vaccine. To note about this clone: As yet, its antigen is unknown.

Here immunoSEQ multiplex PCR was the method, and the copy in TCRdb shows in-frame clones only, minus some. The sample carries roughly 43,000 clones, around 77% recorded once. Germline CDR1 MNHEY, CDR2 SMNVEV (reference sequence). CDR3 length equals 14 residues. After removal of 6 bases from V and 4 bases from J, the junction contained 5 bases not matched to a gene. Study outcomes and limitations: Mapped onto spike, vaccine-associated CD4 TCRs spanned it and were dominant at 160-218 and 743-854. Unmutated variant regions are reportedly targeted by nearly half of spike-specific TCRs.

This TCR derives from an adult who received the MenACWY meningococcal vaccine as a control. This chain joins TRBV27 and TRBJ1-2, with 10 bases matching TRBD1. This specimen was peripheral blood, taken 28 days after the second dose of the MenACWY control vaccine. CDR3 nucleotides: TGTGCCAGCAGCCGGGGGGACAGGGGCTATGGCTACACCTTC. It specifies CASSRGDRGYGYTF.